This T cell receptor beta chain comes out of a study of metastatic and nonmetastatic thyroid tumors. All patients were treatment-naive before thyroid surgery. Germline CDR1 reads MDHEN; CDR2 reads SYDVKM. The V end lost 10 bases, the J end lost 7 bases, and 18 bases lay between the germline ends. This CDR3 is 13 amino acids long. This clone was seen a few times. MiXCR was used by TCRdb to re-call the PCR reads. The sample carries 20,000 to 25,000 clones, 18% recorded once. The sample consisted of blood. This receptor was identified in a male donor with papillary thyroid cancer or a benign thyroid nodule (not recorded which). Some clones in this sample may be carry-over from other donors' samples. The V and J genes are TRBV28 and TRBJ2-3, with D uncertain. The CDR3 reads CAITFFPMHTQYF. Written as DNA, the CDR3 is TGTGCCATCACTTTCTTCCCGATGCATACGCAGTATTTT.